The 11 T cell receptor beta chains in this list originate from one sample, sequenced in a study of blood T cell repertoires in COVID-19. Some clones are missing from TCRdb's copy, which holds only in-frame ones; the method was immunoSEQ multiplex PCR. The sample has about 110,000 clones; approximately 90% are singletons. The specimen was peripheral blood. These receptors all come from a man in his fifties with active or convalescent COVID-19.

J is TRBJ2-7 and V is TRBV23-1, with a tentative D call TRBD1 (5 bases). TRBV23-1 carries the ORF label, with uncertain function. V was pared by 4 bases and J by 4 bases, with 14 bases between. There are 14 residues in the CDR3. CDR3 nucleotides: TGCGCCAGCAGTCCTGACCCGGACACATACGAGCAGTACTTC. Its protein is CASSPDPDTYEQYF.

Written as DNA, the CDR3 is TGCGCCAGCAGCTTAGAGGGGTCAGGGGGAAAACTGTTTTTT. This sequence encodes CASSLEGSGGKLFF. The genes are TRBV5-1 and TRBJ1-4, with 7 bases that match TRBD1. The junction had 8 bases not matched to a gene; V was cut back by 2 bases and J by 10 bases. The V gene's germline CDR1 is SGHRS and CDR2 YFSETQ. The CDR3 extends over 14 amino acids. The full variable domain, in which reference TRBV5-1 and TRBJ1-4 provide the parts outside the CDR3, is KAGVTQTPRYLIKTRGQQVTLSCSPISGHRSVSWYQQTPGQGLQFLFEYFSETQRNKGNFPGRFSGRQFSNSRSEMNVSTLELGDSALYLCASSLEGSGGKLFFGSGTQLSVL.

CDR3 coding DNA: TGTGCCAGCAGTTACCTGGGACAGTTGGAGGGTGGCTACACCTTC. Residues: CASSYLGQLEGGYTF. The chain has TRBV27 and TRBJ1-2, with 7 bases aligning to TRBD1. V lost 4 bases, J lost 7 bases, and 12 bases stayed unmatched. The CDR3 consists of 15 residues. CDR1 and CDR2 from the germline V gene are MNHEY and SMNVEV (reference sequence).

This rearrangement joins TRBV4-1 to TRBJ1-6; 7 bases agree with TRBD1. The CDR3 totals 18 residues. The germline V gene has CDR1 MGHRA and CDR2 YSYEKL. The trim removed 0 bases at V and 6 bases at J, leaving 11 bases unmatched. In DNA form, the CDR3 reads TGCGCCAGCAGCCAAGAAGAAGGAAGACAGGGCCTTAATTCACCCCTCCACTTT. Encoded protein: CASSQEEGRQGLNSPLHF.

This chain joins TRBV6-1 and TRBJ1-5; no reliable D call. This CDR3 is built from 14 residues. Germline V lookup: CDR1 MNHNS, CDR2 SASEGT. The V end lost 0 bases, the J end lost 4 bases, and 7 bases lay between the germline ends. Here the CDR3 reads CASSEASRNQPQHF. The DNA for the CDR3 is TGTGCCAGCAGTGAAGCGTCACGGAATCAGCCCCAGCATTTT.

This clone was counted a few times. V gene TRBV27 combines with J gene TRBJ1-5; TRBD1 agrees at 8 bases. Trimming removed 4 bases from V and 0 bases from J; junction bases left unmatched: 8. The CDR3 has 17 amino acids. Germline V gives CDR1 MNHEY, CDR2 SMNVEV (reference sequence). The CDR3 nucleotides read TGTGCCAGCAGTTCCACGACAGGGGTTTATAGCAATCAGCCCCAGCATTTT. Encoded protein: CASSSTTGVYSNQPQHF.

V is TRBV6-5 and J is TRBJ1-5, with D hard to call. Germline V CDR1 and CDR2: MNHEY, SVGAGI. The CDR3 loop spans 15 amino acids. With 0 bases removed from V and 1 base from J, the gap between germline ends came to 7 bases. The CDR3 DNA follows: TGTGCCAGCAGTTACTCAGACGGGAGCAATCAGCCCCAGCATTTT. Amino acid sequence: CASSYSDGSNQPQHF.

This clone has a single count. As DNA, the CDR3 is TGTGCCAGCAGCTTCCGGACAGCGAACACCGGGGAGCTGTTTTTT. This encodes CASSFRTANTGELFF. The J gene is TRBJ2-2, the V gene TRBV7-9; maybe TRBD1 (6 bases). The germline V gene has CDR1 SEHNR and CDR2 FQNEAQ (reference sequence). Trimming shortened V by 3 bases and J by 0 bases, and 8 bases separated the two germline ends. The CDR3 consists of 15 residues.

The V gene is TRBV6-6, the J gene TRBJ1-1; TRBD1 aligns across 8 bases. After removal of 0 bases from V and 6 bases from J, the junction contained 9 bases not matched to a gene. The germline V gene has CDR1 MNHNY and CDR2 SVGAGI (reference sequence). The CDR3 runs 16 residues. This chain's CDR3 is CASSYSMGDRGPEAFF. CDR3 nucleotide sequence: TGTGCCAGCAGTTACTCGATGGGCGACAGGGGCCCTGAAGCTTTCTTT.

The V and J genes are TRBV2 and TRBJ2-1; 10 nucleotides align to TRBD2. CDR1 SNHLY and CDR2 FYNNEI come from the germline V gene. This CDR3 region has 14 residues. The ends lost 2 bases at V and 9 bases at J; junction bases unmatched: 4. The chain's CDR3 is CASSELAGVAEQFF. CDR3 sequence (DNA): TGTGCCAGCAGTGAACTAGCGGGAGTTGCTGAGCAGTTCTTC.

The chain has TRBV7-6 and TRBJ2-2; 10 nucleotides align to TRBD1. The V and J ends lost 6 bases and 3 bases, in that order; junction bases with no gene match: 4. Germline CDR1 SGHVS, CDR2 FNYEAQ. The CDR3 is made up of 15 amino acids. The CDR3 loop reads CASREGQGYTGELFF. The CDR3 nucleotides read TGTGCCAGCAGGGAGGGACAGGGGTACACCGGGGAGCTGTTTTTT.